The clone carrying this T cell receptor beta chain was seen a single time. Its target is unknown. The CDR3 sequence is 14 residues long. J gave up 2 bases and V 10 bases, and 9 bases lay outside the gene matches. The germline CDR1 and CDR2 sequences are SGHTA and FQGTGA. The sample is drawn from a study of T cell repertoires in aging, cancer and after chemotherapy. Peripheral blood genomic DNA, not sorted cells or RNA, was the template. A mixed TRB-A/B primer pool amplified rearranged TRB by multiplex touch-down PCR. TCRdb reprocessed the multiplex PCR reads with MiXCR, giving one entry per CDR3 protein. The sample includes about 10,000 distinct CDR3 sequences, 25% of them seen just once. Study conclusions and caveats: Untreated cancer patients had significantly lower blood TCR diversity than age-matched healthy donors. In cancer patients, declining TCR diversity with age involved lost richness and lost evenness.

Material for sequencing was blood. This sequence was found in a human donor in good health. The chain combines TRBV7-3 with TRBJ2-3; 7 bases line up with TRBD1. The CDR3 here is CATRKTGSTDTQYF. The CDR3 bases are TGTGCCACCAGGAAGACAGGGTCCACAGATACGCAGTATTTT.